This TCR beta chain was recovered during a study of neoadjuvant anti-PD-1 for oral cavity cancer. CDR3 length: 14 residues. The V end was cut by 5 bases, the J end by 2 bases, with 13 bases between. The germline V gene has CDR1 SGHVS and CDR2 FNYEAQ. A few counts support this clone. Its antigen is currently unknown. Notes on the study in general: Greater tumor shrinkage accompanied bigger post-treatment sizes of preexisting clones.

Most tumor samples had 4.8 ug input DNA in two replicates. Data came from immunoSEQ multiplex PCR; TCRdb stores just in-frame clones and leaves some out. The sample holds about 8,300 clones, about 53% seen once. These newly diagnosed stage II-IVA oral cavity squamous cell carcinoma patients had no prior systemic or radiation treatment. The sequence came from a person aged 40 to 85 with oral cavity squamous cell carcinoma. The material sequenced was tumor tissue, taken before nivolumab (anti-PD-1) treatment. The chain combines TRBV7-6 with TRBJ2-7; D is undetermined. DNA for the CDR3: TGTGCCAGCAGCGCCAGGACCGACCCCTACGAGCAGTACTTC. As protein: CASSARTDPYEQYF. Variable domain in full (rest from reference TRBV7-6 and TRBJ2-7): GAGVSQSPRYKVTKRGQDVALRCDPISGHVSLYWYRQALGQGPEFLTYFNYEAQQDKSGLPNDRFSAERPEGSISTLTIQRTEQRDSAMYRCASSARTDPYEQYFGPGTRLTVT.